In its sample, the clone carrying this TCR beta chain was seen many times. Its antigen is still unknown. The V and J ends lost 5 bases and 5 bases, in that order; junction bases with no gene match: 11. Germline-derived CDR1 and CDR2 are SGHTA and FQGNSA. The CDR3 spans 16 residues. The use of genomic DNA as template underpinned the TCR beta VDJ and CDR3 profiling. Using its own MiXCR run on the reads, TCRdb lists one record per CDR3 protein. Counted here are 400,000 to 450,000 distinct CDR3 sequences, just under 70% occurring once; the ten biggest clones make up 3.5% to 4.5%. The entry originates in a study of CD8+CD57+ T cells in acquired aplastic anemia. About the research overall: Sorted cells (CD4+ and CD8+) yielded DNA amounts that averaged approximately 3.1 ug. Mean read depth for CD4+ cells from healthy donors was around 11 million.

Study findings and constraints: Between patients and controls, CD8+ Simpson's diversity did not vary significantly. Roughly 30 was the count of CD8+ CDR3 sequences that patients shared with controls.

The chain joins TRBV7-2 to TRBJ2-7; 11 bases are a match to TRBD1. The source is a human donor in good health, serving as a control. Specimen: sorted CD4+, CD8+, or CD8+CD57+ T cells (not recorded which) from PBMCs. Here the CDR3 DNA reads TGTGCCAGCAGCGGCGGACAGGGGGCGCGGTTCCACGAGCAGTACTTC. Translation: CASSGGQGARFHEQYF. Filled out from reference TRBV7-2 and TRBJ2-7, the complete variable domain reads GAGVSQSPSNKVTEKGKDVELRCDPISGHTALYWYRQSLGQGLEFLIYFQGNSAPDKSGLPSDRFSAERTGGSVSTLTIQRTQQEDSAVYLCASSGGQGARFHEQYFGPGTRLTVT.